The 30 T cell receptor beta chains below come from one sample, sequenced in a study of blood T cell repertoires in COVID-19. Method: immunoSEQ multiplex PCR; TCRdb's copy keeps in-frame clones and lacks some. The table lists 250,000 to 300,000 clones, 80% to 95% of them singletons, with more than 0.95% in the top ten. Sequencing used PBMCs or T cells enriched from blood (not recorded which). The receptors come from a woman in her 30s who had recovered from COVID-19.

CDR3 region: CASSRIAGGDYEQYF. The CDR3 coding sequence is TGTGCCAGCAGTCGCATAGCGGGAGGCGATTACGAGCAGTACTTC. The chain recombines TRBV6-6 with TRBJ2-7, with TRBD2 matching over 10 bases. Germline V lookup: CDR1 MNHNY, CDR2 SVGAGI (reference sequence). Trimming took 5 bases from V and 4 from J; bases not matched to a gene: 8. CDR3 size: 15 residues.

The chain has TRBV11-2 and TRBJ2-7, with a tentative D call TRBD2 (6 bases). Germline lookup yields CDR1 SGHAT and CDR2 FQNNGV. This CDR3 is 16 amino acids long. Trimming took 2 bases from V and 0 from J, leaving 14 bases between them. The CDR3 here is CASSLHGTGGSYEQYF. As DNA, the CDR3 is TGTGCCAGCAGCTTACACGGGACCGGGGGCTCCTACGAGCAGTACTTC.

This clone was seen once. The chain joins TRBV18 to TRBJ2-5, with no clear D. Germline CDR1 and CDR2: KGHSH and LQKENI. V lost 0 bases and J 1 base, leaving 6 bases between the germline ends. The CDR3 sequence is 14 residues long. The CDR3 DNA is TGTGCCAGCTCACCACCCAGGATCCAAGAGACCCAGTACTTC. Translation: CASSPPRIQETQYF.

This chain joins TRBV7-8 and TRBJ2-7; TRBD1 matches 9 bases. CDR1 and CDR2 from the germline V gene are SGHVS and FQNEAQ. The CDR3 is 14 amino acids. V lost 1 base, J lost 2 bases, and 0 bases stayed unmatched. CDR3 sequence (DNA): TGTGCCAGCAGCTTAGGACAGGGGGCCTACGAGCAGTACTTC. It encodes CASSLGQGAYEQYF.

The gene calls are TRBV24-1 and TRBJ2-3; TRBD2 is a possible D gene (5 bases). This CDR3 has 13 residues. Trimming pared 8 bases from V and 5 bases from J, leaving 13 bases between. Germline V CDR1 and CDR2: KGHDR, SFDVKD. The CDR3 loop reads CATKSGFKDTQYF. The CDR3 bases are TGTGCCACCAAGAGCGGTTTCAAAGATACGCAGTATTTT.

The chain couples TRBV24-1 to TRBJ2-7, with D tentatively TRBD1 (6 bases). Per the germline V gene, CDR1 is KGHDR and CDR2 is SFDVKD. The CDR3 contains 12 residues. V gave up 10 bases and J gave up 2 bases, with 11 bases separating them. This CDR3 reads CATSGTTYEQYF. The CDR3 nucleotides are TGTGCCACTTCCGGGACAACCTACGAGCAGTACTTC.

The chain joins TRBV2 to TRBJ1-2; D is uncertain. The CDR3 loop spans 12 amino acids. CDR1 and CDR2 (germline): SNHLY, FYNNEI. The CDR3 spells CATTQEPGGYTF. As DNA, the CDR3 is TGTGCTACCACCCAGGAACCCGGCGGCTACACCTTC.

The chain carries TRBV28 and TRBJ1-1, with 12 bases matching TRBD1. Trimming took 5 bases from V and 6 from J; bases not matched to a gene: 4. Germline V gene data show CDR1 as MDHEN and CDR2 as SYDVKM. The CDR3 is 14 residues long. This CDR3 reads CASSLGQGASEAFF. CDR3 in DNA: TGTGCCAGCAGTCTGGGACAGGGGGCGTCTGAAGCTTTCTTT.

The chain links TRBV7-9 to TRBJ1-1; 9 bases align to TRBD1. The J segment lost 1 base and the V segment lost 2 bases, leaving 2 bases of the junction unmatched. There are 15 residues in the CDR3. Germline-derived CDR1 and CDR2 are SEHNR and FQNEAQ (reference sequence). The chain's CDR3 is CASSLTGQGNTEAFF. CDR3 nucleotide sequence: TGTGCCAGCAGCTTAACGGGACAGGGGAACACTGAAGCTTTCTTT.

V and J are TRBV7-2 and TRBJ1-1, with 12 bases matching TRBD1. J gave up 3 bases and V 1 base, and 6 bases lay outside the gene matches. CDR3 length equals 17 residues. Germline values: CDR1 SGHTA, CDR2 FQGNSA. Here the CDR3 DNA reads TGTGCCAGCAGCTTAGAGGGACAGGGGGCGGTGGACACTGAAGCTTTCTTT. It codes for CASSLEGQGAVDTEAFF.

This chain joins TRBV11-1 and TRBJ1-6; D not resolved. The CDR3 is 14 amino acids. Trimming took off 2 bases at V and 7 bases at J, with 9 bases between the two ends. Germline V lookup: CDR1 SGHAT, CDR2 FQDESV (reference sequence). CDR3 nucleotides: TGTGCCAGCAGCTTACGTTTCGGGAATTCACCCCTCCACTTT. It codes for CASSLRFGNSPLHF.

The V and J genes are TRBV5-1 and TRBJ2-7; 13 bases agree with TRBD2. V shed 0 bases, J shed 4 bases, and the junction held 4 bases outside the gene matches. The CDR3 length is 16 residues. In germline, CDR1 is SGHRS, CDR2 YFSETQ. Here the CDR3 reads CASSLDGLAGEYEQYF. CDR3 nucleotides: TGCGCCAGCAGCTTGGATGGACTAGCGGGAGAGTACGAGCAGTACTTC.

The chain employs TRBV29-1 and TRBJ2-2; possible D gene TRBD1, 7 bases. Per germline, CDR1 SQVTM and CDR2 ANQGSEA. V was trimmed by 6 bases and J by 4 bases, leaving 12 bases between them. There are 13 residues in the CDR3. CDR3 sequence reads: CSVRRGLTGELFF. The CDR3 region has the DNA TGCAGCGTCAGGAGGGGGCTCACCGGGGAGCTGTTTTTT.

V gene TRBV24-1 combines with J gene TRBJ2-3, with TRBD1 matching 7 bases. V dropped 3 bases and J dropped 0; count of bases not matched to a gene: 5. Per germline, CDR1 KGHDR and CDR2 SFDVKD. The CDR3 is 16 residues long. In nucleotides, the CDR3 is TGTGCCACCAGTGATAGGACAGGCCCAAGCACAGATACGCAGTATTTT. Translated, it gives CATSDRTGPSTDTQYF.

This chain links TRBV5-1 with TRBJ1-2; D perhaps matches TRBD1 (6 bases). The CDR3 extends over 15 amino acids. Germline CDR1 is SGHRS and CDR2 is YFSETQ. Deletions cut 3 bases from V and 6 bases from J, with 18 bases between. In DNA form, the CDR3 reads TGCGCCAGCAGCTCCGAGGCGGGGGGCAGGGATGGCTACACCTTC. Translated: CASSSEAGGRDGYTF. Looking up the rest from reference TRBV5-1 and TRBJ1-2 gives the full variable domain: KAGVTQTPRYLIKTRGQQVTLSCSPISGHRSVSWYQQTPGQGLQFLFEYFSETQRNKGNFPGRFSGRQFSNSRSEMNVSTLELGDSALYLCASSSEAGGRDGYTFGSGTRLTVV.

This clone was detected a few times. This chain connects TRBV18 to TRBJ1-1, with 8 bases identical to TRBD1. With V trimmed by 5 bases and J by 1 base, 9 bases remained unmatched. This CDR3 is built from 16 residues. CDR1 KGHSH and CDR2 LQKENI come from the germline V gene. The CDR3 region has the DNA TGTGCCAGCTCAACGTTGCAGGGGGCAGGGAACACTGAAGCTTTCTTT. Its translation is CASSTLQGAGNTEAFF.

V usage is TRBV5-1 and J usage is TRBJ2-3; 14 positions agree with TRBD2. The germline V gene encodes CDR1 SGHRS and CDR2 YFSETQ. CDR3 length: 20 amino acids. The junction had 13 bases not matched to a gene; V was cut back by 4 bases and J by 0 bases. CDR3 residues: CASSPGLAGGRPHSTDTQYF. The CDR3 region has the DNA TGCGCCAGCAGCCCCGGACTAGCGGGAGGCCGACCTCATAGCACAGATACGCAGTATTTT.

This chain uses TRBV24-1 with TRBJ2-1; 10 positions match TRBD2. J was trimmed by 4 bases and V by 0 bases; bases with no gene match: 8. Germline assignment: CDR1 KGHDR and CDR2 SFDVKD. The CDR3 loop spans 18 amino acids. This CDR3 reads CATSDLSVAGGNYNEQFF. CDR3 DNA sequence: TGTGCCACCAGTGATTTGAGTGTAGCGGGAGGAAATTACAATGAGCAGTTCTTC.

The rearrangement uses TRBV2 and TRBJ2-3; D is perhaps TRBD2 (5 bases). The germline gives CDR1 SNHLY, CDR2 FYNNEI. This CDR3 spans 13 amino acids. V was trimmed by 11 bases and J by 4 bases, leaving 16 bases between them. This chain's CDR3 is CADLGPGADTQYF. The CDR3 DNA reads as TGTGCCGACCTCGGCCCCGGGGCAGATACGCAGTATTTT.

The chain combines TRBV11-2 with TRBJ1-2; D is perhaps TRBD1 (6 bases). The CDR3 is 13 residues long. Trimming took 0 bases from V and 5 from J, leaving 7 bases between them. Germline CDR1 reads SGHAT; CDR2 reads FQNNGV. For the CDR3, the DNA is TGTGCCAGCAGCTTAGATCAGGGGTATGGCTACACCTTC. Translated: CASSLDQGYGYTF.

The chain carries TRBV24-1 and TRBJ2-1; 8 bases line up with TRBD2. This CDR3 spans 17 amino acids. V shed 4 bases and J 7 bases; nucleotides not matched to a gene: 14. Looked up from germline, CDR1 is KGHDR and CDR2 is SFDVKD. The CDR3 spells CATSDPRPAGVINEQFF. In DNA form, the CDR3 reads TGTGCCACCAGTGACCCCCGTCCAGCGGGAGTCATTAATGAGCAGTTCTTC.

V and J are TRBV29-1 and TRBJ1-3, with TRBD1 matching over 8 bases. Germline CDR1 and CDR2: SQVTM and ANQGSEA. V trimming: 3 bases; J trimming: 0 bases; junction bases outside the gene matches: 7. The length of the CDR3 is 16 residues. CDR3 sequence: CSVDSGGQSSGNTIYF. CDR3 bases: TGCAGCGTTGACTCAGGGGGCCAGAGCTCTGGAAACACCATATATTTT. The whole variable domain, remainder taken from reference TRBV29-1 and TRBJ1-3, is SAVISQKPSRDICQRGTSLTIQCQVDSQVTMMFWYRQQPGQSLTLIATANQGSEATYESGFVIDKFPISRPNLTFSTLTVSNMSPEDSSIYLCSVDSGGQSSGNTIYFGEGSWLTVV.

The chain joins TRBV29-1 to TRBJ2-1; TRBD1 agrees at 9 bases. The CDR3 contains 14 residues. V gave up 5 bases and J gave up 5 bases; unmatched junction bases: 7. In germline, CDR1 is SQVTM, CDR2 ANQGSEA. CDR3 loop: CSVQRGTGNNEQFF. The CDR3 DNA follows: TGCAGCGTTCAACGCGGGACAGGGAACAATGAGCAGTTCTTC.

The chain links TRBV30 to TRBJ1-5; weak D call: TRBD1 (5 bases). In germline, CDR1 is GTSNPN, CDR2 SVGIG (reference sequence). The V end lost 6 bases, the J end lost 6 bases, and 18 bases lay between the germline ends. This CDR3 comprises 14 residues. CDR3 residues: CACSTPQGGQPQHF. Here the CDR3 DNA reads TGTGCCTGTTCCACCCCCCAGGGAGGTCAGCCCCAGCATTTT.

The V call is TRBV7-2, the J call TRBJ1-4; D is unresolved. Germline CDR1 is SGHTA and CDR2 is FQGNSA. CDR3 length: 15 amino acids. V was cut by 3 bases and J by 4 bases, with 12 bases left in between. CDR3 sequence (DNA): TGTGCCAGCAGCTTGAGGGCAGTCCTTAATGAAAAACTGTTTTTT. This translates into CASSLRAVLNEKLFF.

The chain employs TRBV5-4 and TRBJ1-2, with a tentative D call TRBD1 (6 bases). Looked up from germline, CDR1 is SGHNT and CDR2 is YYREEE (reference sequence). The germline V and J ends were trimmed by 4 bases and 0 bases, with 13 bases remaining between them. The CDR3 length is 15 residues. CDR3 sequence (DNA): TGTGCCAGCAGCGCCGACCGGGACACTAACTATGGCTACACCTTC. Its protein product is CASSADRDTNYGYTF.

The J gene is TRBJ1-1, the V gene TRBV12-3 or TRBV12-4; unclear D gene. The V gene lost 5 bases and the J gene lost 1 base, with 8 bases spanning the gap. The CDR3 sequence is 13 residues long. CDR3 nucleotide sequence: TGTGCCAGCAGTCAACAGCAGAACACTGAAGCTTTCTTT. This sequence encodes CASSQQQNTEAFF.

This clone was seen only a few times. The J gene is TRBJ1-2, the V gene TRBV10-3, with D possibly TRBD1 on 5 matching bases. This CDR3 is built from 12 residues. Germline lookup yields CDR1 ENHRY and CDR2 SYGVKD. Trimming stripped 8 bases from V and 2 bases from J, with 9 bases between. As DNA, the CDR3 is TGTGCCATCTCGGGGGTAAACTATGGCTACACCTTC. It yields the protein CAISGVNYGYTF.

This clone was detected only once. The chain joins TRBV28 to TRBJ2-3; 8 nucleotides agree with TRBD1. The junction had 6 bases not matched to a gene; V was cut back by 2 bases and J by 2 bases. The germline CDR1 and CDR2 sequences are MDHEN and SYDVKM. The CDR3 runs to 16 residues. CDR3 sequence (DNA): TGTGCCAGCAGTTTAAAGGGGACAGGTTACACAGATACGCAGTATTTT. It translates to CASSLKGTGYTDTQYF.

This chain uses TRBV28 with TRBJ1-3; 7 nucleotides line up with TRBD1. With V trimmed by 7 bases and J by 4 bases, 7 bases remained unmatched. CDR3 length: 14 amino acids. Germline values: CDR1 MDHEN, CDR2 SYDVKM. The CDR3 nucleotides read TGTGCCAGCAAAACAGGGACAGTCGGAAACACCATATATTTT. The encoded protein is CASKTGTVGNTIYF.